The T cell receptor (beta chain) under discussion was sequenced for a study of blood T cell repertoires in COVID-19. Study-level information: The United States, Italy and Spain were the sources of the acute and convalescent COVID-19 samples. Sources were T cells, B-cell-depleted T cells, or PBMCs; the material itself was cDNA or gDNA.

Original handling: Reference gene primer amplification gave estimated nucleated cell counts. Measured with immunoSEQ multiplex PCR; TCRdb has only the in-frame clones, and not every one. V, J and clone size were drawn from that table, and D and trimming were deduced from the DNA. The sample yields some 450,000 clones, roughly 88% seen once. Seattle patients were enrolled while actively infected and followed longitudinally. CDR3 length: 19 amino acids. Trimming removed 1 base from V and 4 bases from J, with 25 bases in between. This chain links TRBV23-1 with TRBJ1-2; D is ambiguous. TRBV23-1 carries the ORF label, with uncertain function. Sequencing was done on a sample of peripheral blood. The receptor was isolated from a woman in her forties or fifties with COVID-19, enrolled during active disease. DNA of the CDR3: TGCGCCAGCAGTCAATGGTCCTCCCAGCCAGCCACTATGGGCTATGGCTACACCTTC. It specifies CASSQWSSQPATMGYGYTF.